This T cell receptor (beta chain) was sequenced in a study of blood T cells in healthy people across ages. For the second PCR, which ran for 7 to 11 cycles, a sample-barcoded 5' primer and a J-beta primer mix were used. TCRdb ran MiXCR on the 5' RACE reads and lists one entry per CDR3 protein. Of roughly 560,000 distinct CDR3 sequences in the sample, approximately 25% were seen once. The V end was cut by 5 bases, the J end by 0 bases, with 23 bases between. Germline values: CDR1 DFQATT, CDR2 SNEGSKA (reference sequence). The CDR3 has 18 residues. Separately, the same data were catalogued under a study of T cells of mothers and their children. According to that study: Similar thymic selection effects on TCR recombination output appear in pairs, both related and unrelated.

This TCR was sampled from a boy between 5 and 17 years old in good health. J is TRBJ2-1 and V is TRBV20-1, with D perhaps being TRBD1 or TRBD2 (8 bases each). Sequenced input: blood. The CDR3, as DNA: TGCAGTGCTGCCGGGACAGGTACTACTAGCGGCTCCTACAATGAGCAGTTCTTC. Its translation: CSAAGTGTTSGSYNEQFF.